This T cell receptor beta chain was captured in a study of cytomegalovirus exposure and HLA in healthy donors. Study-level points and caveats: The authors later found HLA-associated TCR beta chains more clonally expanded than equally common others. Rarity marked most TCR sequences, yet some public TCRs occurred in many donors.

Trimming stripped 5 bases from V and 4 bases from J, with 15 bases between. CDR3 size: 15 residues. Germline CDR1 and CDR2: LNHDA and SQIVND (reference sequence). Vbeta (60) and Jbeta (13) primers were used in the PCR. Measured with immunoSEQ multiplex PCR; TCRdb has only the in-frame clones, and not every one. The sample lists 200,000 to 250,000 clones, 78% occurring once. Turning to this clone: Its target is unknown.

Sequenced material: PBMCs. The clonotype comes from a boy aged 5-17 years in good health and CMV-seronegative. The rearrangement uses TRBV19 and TRBJ2-1, with a possible D match to TRBD1 (5 bases). The CDR3 DNA is TGTGCCAGTAGTTCCCGACACAGGTCTTACAATGAGCAGTTCTTC. This encodes CASSSRHRSYNEQFF.